This entry is about one T cell receptor beta chain. Its matching antigen is unknown. The data were taken from a study of blood T cells in healthy people across ages. General observations from the study: A strong correlation between TCR beta diversity and naive T cell percentage was seen. There were more naive CD4+ cells and higher diversity in long-lived donors than in aged donors.

A second 7 to 11 cycle PCR used barcoded and J-beta primers. Each CDR3 protein gets one entry after TCRdb re-called the 5' RACE reads with MiXCR. This table has hundreds of thousands of distinct CDR3 sequences, approximately 49% appearing once. Sequenced sample: blood. The source is a woman aged 55-69 years in good health.

For the CDR3, the DNA is TGTGCCAGCAGGCCTACTAGCGACCAAAACATTCAGTACTTC. It encodes CASRPTSDQNIQYF. The chain recombines TRBV6-5 with TRBJ2-4; 7 nucleotides align to TRBD2. CDR1 is MNHEY, CDR2 SVGAGI, per germline. CDR3 length equals 14 residues. V lost 6 bases, J lost 5 bases, and 7 bases stayed unmatched.